These 31 T cell receptor beta chains originate from one sample sequenced in a study of T-cell reconstitution after alpha-beta-depleted transplantation in children. Molecular barcoding with unique molecular identifiers was used for the TCRbeta library. TCRdb itself ran the PCR reads through MiXCR, one entry per CDR3 protein. The profile shows about 200,000 distinct CDR3 sequences, 8.4% of them singletons. This specimen consisted of PBMCs, mostly from graft donor cells, obtained 360 days after TCRalphabeta/CD19-depleted stem cell transplant. These receptors came from a male patient aged 2-15 years who had a stem cell transplant for acute myeloid leukemia, so the T cells may come from the graft donor.

This clonotype was observed a handful of times. The V gene is TRBV18, the J gene TRBJ2-5, with D maybe TRBD1 (5 bases). The V end lost 1 base, the J end lost 2 bases, and 11 bases lay between the germline ends. CDR3 length equals 15 residues. CDR1 is KGHSH and CDR2 is LQKENI in the germline V gene. CDR3 residues: CASSPLTATQETQYF. The DNA for the CDR3 is TGTGCCAGCTCACCACTGACAGCCACGCAAGAGACCCAGTACTTC.

A few counts support this clonotype. This sequence joins TRBV20-1 and TRBJ1-2; D call uncertain. The CDR3 spans 14 residues. CDR1 and CDR2 (germline): DFQATT, SNEGSKA (reference sequence). V lost 0 bases, J lost 2 bases, and 10 bases lay in between. The CDR3 is CSARDRRENYGYTF. CDR3 DNA sequence: TGCAGTGCTAGAGATCGCCGGGAAAACTATGGCTACACCTTC.

This clonotype was found a few times. This rearrangement joins TRBV7-9 to TRBJ2-1, with TRBD2 matching over 7 bases. Germline V CDR1 and CDR2: SEHNR, FQNEAQ (reference sequence). J lost 6 bases, V lost 2 bases, and 7 bases had no gene match. The CDR3 contains 15 residues. Here the CDR3 reads CASSLRTLARNEQFF. CDR3 in DNA: TGTGCCAGCAGCTTAAGGACACTAGCGCGCAATGAGCAGTTCTTC. The full variable domain, in which reference TRBV7-9 and TRBJ2-1 provide the parts outside the CDR3, is DTGVSQNPRHKITKRGQNVTFRCDPISEHNRLYWYRQTLGQGPEFLTYFQNEAQLEKSRLLSDRFSAERPKGSFSTLEIQRTEQGDSAMYLCASSLRTLARNEQFFGPGTRLTVL.

This clonotype appeared many times. The DNA for the CDR3 is TGCAGCGTTGAAGGAGGATACCGGAGCACTGAAGCTTTCTTT. Its translation is CSVEGGYRSTEAFF. The chain employs TRBV29-1 and TRBJ1-1; unclear D gene. Per germline, CDR1 SQVTM and CDR2 ANQGSEA. V lost 1 base and J 4 bases, leaving 13 bases between the germline ends. The CDR3 has 14 residues.

The chain recombines TRBV4-3 with TRBJ2-7; no definite D call. Germline V gene sequence: CDR1 LGHNA, CDR2 YSLEER. CDR3 size: 13 residues. Trimming removed 4 bases at V and 1 base at J, with 8 bases between. The CDR3 DNA reads as TGCGCCAGCAGCCGCGACAAATCCTACGAGCAGTACTTC. This gives the protein CASSRDKSYEQYF.

At least ten counts were recorded for this clonotype. V gene TRBV29-1 combines with J gene TRBJ2-5, with D tentatively TRBD1 (7 bases). Germline assignment: CDR1 SQVTM and CDR2 ANQGSEA. Trimming pared 5 bases from V and 3 bases from J, leaving 22 bases between. The CDR3 runs 16 residues. The CDR3 bases are TGCAGCGTTTCGAAGAGTCGCGGGACAGATAAAGAGACCCAGTACTTC. Protein: CSVSKSRGTDKETQYF.

This clonotype was counted ten times or more. The chain recombines TRBV7-2 with TRBJ2-1; 8 nucleotides line up with TRBD2. The germline V gene has CDR1 SGHTA and CDR2 FQGNSA. V lost 5 bases and J lost 12; bases outside the gene matches: 9. The CDR3 length is 13 residues. The DNA of the CDR3 is TGTGCCAGCAGCCTCACTAGCGGATTTGGGCAGTTCTTC. It is translated as CASSLTSGFGQFF.

The genes are TRBV12-3 or TRBV12-4 and TRBJ1-6, with D possibly TRBD1 on 6 matching bases. V was shortened by 7 bases and J by 4 bases, with 14 bases between the two germline ends. The CDR3 is made up of 15 amino acids. The CDR3, as DNA: TGTGCCAGCATTAACAGGGACTCGTATAATTCACCCCTCCACTTT. Its protein product is CASINRDSYNSPLHF.

This clonotype was counted a few times. The gene calls are TRBV29-1 and TRBJ2-7, with D possibly matching TRBD1 (6 bases). This CDR3 has 11 residues. Germline V CDR1 and CDR2: SQVTM, ANQGSEA. V was trimmed by 4 bases and J by 6 bases, leaving 10 bases between them. Here the CDR3 reads CSVGDTREQYF. DNA of the CDR3: TGCAGCGTTGGGGACACGCGCGAGCAGTACTTC.

This rearrangement joins TRBV7-6 to TRBJ1-5; a weak D match, TRBD1 (5 bases). Germline CDR1 is SGHVS and CDR2 is FNYEAQ. Trimming cost V 1 base and J 6 bases, with 19 bases left between them. This CDR3 spans 17 amino acids. The CDR3 bases are TGTGCCAGCAGCTTAGAAAGGGGACCGACGGCGGGTCAGCCCCAGCATTTT. Amino acid sequence: CASSLERGPTAGQPQHF.

This clonotype showed up many times. V and J are TRBV4-3 and TRBJ2-7; D possibly uses TRBD1 or TRBD2 (5 bases each). Germline CDR1 and CDR2: LGHNA and YSLEER. CDR3 length: 16 residues. Trimming pared 0 bases from V and 2 bases from J, leaving 14 bases between. As DNA, the CDR3 is TGCGCCAGCAGCCAAGATCCGGGGCGGGCTCCCTACGAGCAGTACTTC. This translates into CASSQDPGRAPYEQYF.

The gene calls are TRBV29-1 and TRBJ2-1; 7 positions match TRBD2. The V segment lost 7 bases and the J segment 0 bases; nucleotides outside the gene matches: 0. The CDR3 covers 12 residues. Germline assignment: CDR1 SQVTM and CDR2 ANQGSEA. DNA for the CDR3: TGCAGCGGGGGGGGCTCCTACAATGAGCAGTTCTTC. Its translation is CSGGGSYNEQFF.

This clonotype was recorded many times. This CDR3 reads CAIGTGEETQYF. CDR3 nucleotides: TGTGCCATCGGGACAGGGGAAGAGACCCAGTACTTC. The chain carries TRBV10-3 and TRBJ2-5; 10 nucleotides agree with TRBD1. V lost 8 bases and J lost 3; bases outside the gene matches: 0. This CDR3 region has 12 residues. Germline V gene data show CDR1 as ENHRY and CDR2 as SYGVKD.

This clonotype was picked up a small number of times. The V gene is TRBV12-3 or TRBV12-4, the J gene TRBJ2-5, with D possibly TRBD2 on 5 matching bases. This CDR3 has 16 amino acids. V was trimmed by 0 bases and J by 0 bases, leaving 11 bases between them. CDR3 region: CASSLAEEVYQETQYF. CDR3 DNA sequence: TGTGCCAGCAGTTTAGCGGAGGAAGTGTACCAAGAGACCCAGTACTTC.

This clonotype was counted many times. The V and J genes are TRBV20-1 and TRBJ2-3; D gene unclear. The germline CDR1 and CDR2 sequences are DFQATT and SNEGSKA (reference sequence). The length of the CDR3 is 11 residues. V was cut by 1 base and J by 12 bases, with 11 bases left in between. In nucleotides, the CDR3 is TGCAGTGCTAGAGGCCCCCCCCATCAGTATTTT. Translated, it gives CSARGPPHQYF.

This clonotype was seen only a few times. The genes are TRBV20-1 and TRBJ2-5; TRBD2 agrees at 11 bases. CDR3 length equals 14 residues. Germline CDR1 is DFQATT and CDR2 is SNEGSKA (reference sequence). J was trimmed by 1 base and V by 6 bases; bases with no gene match: 4. CDR3 bases: TGCAGTGCGGGACTAGCGGAAACCCAAGAGACCCAGTACTTC. Encoded protein: CSAGLAETQETQYF.

The rearrangement links TRBV20-1 to TRBJ2-5; 12 nucleotides line up with TRBD2. Looked up from germline, CDR1 is DFQATT and CDR2 is SNEGSKA (reference sequence). CDR3 length: 17 residues. The V and J ends lost 0 bases and 5 bases, in that order; junction bases with no gene match: 10. The DNA of the CDR3 is TGCAGTGCTAGAGAGCTCGGGACTAGCGGGCTTGTTGAGACCCAGTACTTC. It yields the protein CSARELGTSGLVETQYF.

The V gene is TRBV29-1, the J gene TRBJ1-1; D unclear. Between the trimmed V and J ends, which lost 6 bases and 5 bases, there was a span of 16 bases. CDR1 is SQVTM and CDR2 is ANQGSEA in the germline V gene. CDR3 length equals 13 residues. The CDR3 here is CSVDSGRRTEAFF. The CDR3 region has the DNA TGCAGCGTCGACTCCGGACGTAGGACTGAAGCTTTCTTT.

V and J are TRBV3-1 and TRBJ2-4; D remains unclear. The V end lost 2 bases, the J end lost 3 bases, and 5 bases lay between the germline ends. Germline CDR1 and CDR2: LGHDT and YNNKEL (reference sequence). There are 13 residues in the CDR3. The chain's CDR3 is CASSQTHKNIQYF. Written as DNA, the CDR3 is TGTGCCAGCAGCCAAACCCACAAAAACATTCAGTACTTC.

The rearrangement uses TRBV12-3 or TRBV12-4 and TRBJ2-7; TRBD2 matches 7 bases. V gave up 6 bases and J gave up 2 bases; unmatched junction bases: 10. This CDR3 comprises 15 residues. CDR3: CASSAILADTYEQYF. CDR3 in DNA: TGTGCCAGCAGCGCAATCCTAGCGGACACCTACGAGCAGTACTTC.

The rearrangement uses TRBV21-1 and TRBJ1-2; the table's D gene call, TRBD1, was not cross checked with the DNA. TRBV21-1 is assigned pseudogene status. The CDR3 is 17 amino acids. In DNA, the CDR3 is TGTGCCAGCAGCAAAGATCCCGGAAAGACCATGGGCTATGGCTACACCTTC. Translated, it gives CASSKDPGKTMGYGYTF.

The chain joins TRBV10-3 to TRBJ1-1; 9 nucleotides match TRBD1. Germline V gene sequence: CDR1 ENHRY, CDR2 SYGVKD. V lost 6 bases to trimming and J lost 6 bases; unmatched junction nucleotides: 2. CDR3 length: 12 amino acids. DNA for the CDR3: TGTGCCATCAGGGGACAGGGTCCTGAAGCTTTCTTT. Translated, it gives CAIRGQGPEAFF.

The chain employs TRBV20-1 and TRBJ1-1; D unresolved. The CDR3 extends over 12 amino acids. Trimming pared 4 bases from V and 3 bases from J, leaving 9 bases between. Germline V gene sequence: CDR1 DFQATT, CDR2 SNEGSKA (reference sequence). The CDR3 loop reads CSAMIPYTEAFF. CDR3 DNA: TGCAGTGCTATGATTCCCTACACTGAAGCTTTCTTT.

This clonotype appeared many times. The V gene is TRBV14, the J gene TRBJ2-4; the match to TRBD1 covers 7 bases. CDR1 and CDR2 from the germline V gene are SGHDN and FVKESK. Trimming at V came to 4 bases and at J to 5 bases, leaving 5 bases not matched to a gene. This CDR3 contains 14 residues. Written as DNA, the CDR3 is TGTGCCAGCAGCCCGGACAGGTCGGAAAACATTCAGTACTTC. Encoded protein: CASSPDRSENIQYF.

J is TRBJ2-5 and V is TRBV20-1; 8 positions agree with TRBD1. Germline V gene sequence: CDR1 DFQATT, CDR2 SNEGSKA (reference sequence). CDR3 size: 14 residues. V lost 2 bases and J lost 0; bases outside the gene matches: 2. The CDR3 nucleotides read TGCAGTGCTAGACAGGGGGCGAACCAAGAGACCCAGTACTTC. Protein sequence: CSARQGANQETQYF.

This sequence joins TRBV7-2 and TRBJ2-3, with unresolved D. CDR1 is SGHTA, CDR2 FQGNSA, per germline. Trimming pared 2 bases from V and 2 bases from J, leaving 11 bases between. The CDR3 is 15 residues long. The DNA for the CDR3 is TGTGCCAGCAGCTTAAGGTTGCGGACCACAGATACGCAGTATTTT. This codes for CASSLRLRTTDTQYF.

This clonotype was counted a few times. This rearrangement joins TRBV28 to TRBJ1-6, with D possibly matching TRBD1 (6 bases). The CDR3 has 14 amino acids. Trimming pared 7 bases from V and 7 bases from J, leaving 14 bases between. Looked up from germline, CDR1 is MDHEN and CDR2 is SYDVKM. CDR3 nucleotide sequence: TGTGCCAGCACCTGGGGGAGGGGGAATTCACCCCTCCACTTT. Translation: CASTWGRGNSPLHF.

This clonotype was found a few times. The V call is TRBV12-3 or TRBV12-4, the J call TRBJ2-2; TRBD2 aligns across 9 bases. J gave up 3 bases and V 0 bases, and 5 bases lay outside the gene matches. CDR3 length equals 17 residues. DNA of the CDR3: TGTGCCAGCAGTTTAGCTAGCGGGAGTATATACACCGGGGAGCTGTTTTTT. This gives the protein CASSLASGSIYTGELFF.

The chain uses TRBV5-1 and TRBJ2-2; D is possibly TRBD2 (7 bases). Germline loops: CDR1 SGHRS, CDR2 YFSETQ. This CDR3 has 15 amino acids. V was pared by 4 bases and J by 5 bases, with 15 bases between. The CDR3 sequence is CASSLMGGGTGELFF. The CDR3, as DNA: TGCGCCAGCAGCCTGATGGGAGGGGGAACCGGGGAGCTGTTTTTT.

V and J are TRBV3-1 and TRBJ1-1, with TRBD1 as a possible D gene (5 bases). The CDR3 contains 13 residues. Germline loops: CDR1 LGHDT, CDR2 YNNKEL (reference sequence). Trimming stripped 6 bases from V and 11 bases from J, with 19 bases between. The CDR3 bases are TGTGCCAGCAGTCCCCGGGGCAGTAAAGTGGCTTTCTTT. As protein: CASSPRGSKVAFF.

The chain is built from TRBV6-1 and TRBJ2-7, with 11 bases matching TRBD2. The V gene end was trimmed by 8 bases and the J gene end by 0 bases; junction bases not matched to a gene: 3. The CDR3 covers 14 residues. Germline V gene lookup returns CDR1 MNHNS and CDR2 SASEGT. CDR3 amino acids: CASLAGGSSYEQYF. CDR3 DNA sequence: TGTGCCAGCTTAGCGGGAGGGTCCTCCTACGAGCAGTACTTC.